This entry lists 13 T cell receptor beta chains sequenced from one sample in a study of graft-versus-host responses after intestinal transplantation. Method: immunoSEQ multiplex PCR; TCRdb's copy keeps in-frame clones and lacks some. This repertoire shows roughly 20,000 clones, around 38% found once; its top ten account for over 1.5%. Co-plated with around 200,000 CFSE-labeled responder cells were around 200,000 irradiated, violet-dye-labeled stimulator cells. The specimen comprised alloreactive CD8+ T cells from a mixed lymphocyte reaction culture, sampled before intestinal transplant. Subset specified: CFSE-low proliferating T cells sorted from roughly six-day pre-transplant mixed lymphocyte reaction (GvH or HvG direction). The receptors come from a human patient who received an intestinal transplant.

The chain is built from TRBV28 and TRBJ1-3; D not certain. The length of the CDR3 is 15 residues. V dropped 8 bases and J dropped 5 bases, with 19 bases sitting between them. The germline V gene has CDR1 MDHEN and CDR2 SYDVKM. CDR3: CASGLAVVDRNTIYF. The CDR3, as DNA: TGTGCCAGCGGATTGGCAGTGGTTGATAGAAACACCATATATTTT.

This sequence joins TRBV11-2 and TRBJ2-1; 16 bases map to TRBD2. The CDR3 covers 15 residues. Per the germline V gene, CDR1 is SGHAT and CDR2 is FQNNGV. With V trimmed by 4 bases and J by 14 bases, 8 bases remained unmatched. In DNA, the CDR3 is TGTGCCAGCAGCTCCGCCGGGACTAGCGGGGGGGCCGAGTTCTTC. This codes for CASSSAGTSGGAEFF.

This chain's CDR3 is CASSYSGGPGGELFF. The CDR3 DNA is TGTGCCAGCAGTTACTCAGGGGGGCCCGGCGGGGAGCTGTTTTTT. The chain joins TRBV6-5 to TRBJ2-2; either TRBD1 or TRBD2 may supply D (6 bases each). Between the trimmed V and J ends, which lost 0 bases and 7 bases, there was a span of 12 bases. The CDR3 covers 15 residues. Germline assignment: CDR1 MNHEY and CDR2 SVGAGI.

Remarks on this clone: The junction departs from germline at one end; a sequencing error may be responsible. This chain connects TRBV27 to TRBJ1-6; a possible D gene is TRBD1 (5 bases). The CDR3 is 15 residues long. Germline V lookup: CDR1 MNHEY, CDR2 SMNVEV (reference sequence). CDR3 sequence reads: CASSPGKWDNSPPHF. The CDR3 region has the DNA TGTGCCAGCAGTCCAGGGAAGTGGGATAATTCACCCCCCCACTTT.

This clone ranks as medium-sized. The chain joins TRBV5-6 to TRBJ2-7; a possible D gene is TRBD1 (5 bases). The CDR3 runs to 15 residues. Trimming cost V 3 bases and J 5 bases, with 18 bases left between them. Germline V gene sequence: CDR1 SGHDT, CDR2 YYEEEE. Written as DNA, the CDR3 is TGTGCCAGCAGCTGGGTACCTGGGGCAGGAGACGAGCAGTACTTC. As protein: CASSWVPGAGDEQYF.

This clone was detected a few times. J is TRBJ2-6 and V is TRBV6-4; D call uncertain. This CDR3 is built from 16 residues. Germline CDR1 and CDR2: MRHNA and SNTAGT. The V and J ends lost 0 bases and 0 bases respectively, with 6 bases between them. The CDR3 spells CASSDSGHSGANVLTF. The CDR3 bases are TGTGCCAGCAGTGACTCAGGCCACTCTGGGGCCAACGTCCTGACTTTC.

The gene calls are TRBV20-1 and TRBJ1-1; D is unclear. The germline V gene has CDR1 DFQATT and CDR2 SNEGSKA (reference sequence). V shed 3 bases and J shed 11 bases, with 13 bases lying between them. This CDR3 spans 11 amino acids. The CDR3 nucleotides read TGCAGTGCTAGGGGCGCCCTGAGGGCTTTCTTT. This gives the protein CSARGALRAFF.

This chain joins TRBV19 and TRBJ2-7; D may match TRBD1 or TRBD2 (5 bases each). V gave up 7 bases and J gave up 6 bases, with 13 bases separating them. Germline V lookup: CDR1 LNHDA, CDR2 SQIVND (reference sequence). CDR3 size: 12 residues. The CDR3 spells CASNRGGGEQYF. CDR3 nucleotides: TGTGCCAGTAACCGAGGTGGGGGCGAGCAGTACTTC.

By share, this clone ranks as medium-sized. V and J are TRBV5-1 and TRBJ2-5, with a tentative D call TRBD1 (6 bases). The CDR3 has 14 amino acids. Germline CDR1 and CDR2: SGHRS and YFSETQ. V was cut by 2 bases and J by 0 bases, with 8 bases left in between. This CDR3 reads CASSFTGYQETQYF. CDR3 coding DNA: TGCGCCAGCAGCTTTACAGGGTACCAAGAGACCCAGTACTTC.

The chain is built from TRBV28 and TRBJ2-7; the match to TRBD2 covers 10 bases. The trim removed 6 bases at V and 6 bases at J, leaving 11 bases unmatched. CDR1 MDHEN and CDR2 SYDVKM come from the germline V gene. The CDR3 sequence is 15 residues long. The CDR3 spells CASSLGASGSGEQYF. In DNA form, the CDR3 reads TGTGCCAGCAGCCTCGGTGCTAGCGGGAGTGGCGAGCAGTACTTC.

This clone showed up just a few times. The chain couples TRBV7-9 to TRBJ1-1, with 7 bases identical to TRBD1. This CDR3 contains 13 residues. Germline V gives CDR1 SEHNR, CDR2 FQNEAQ (reference sequence). This CDR3 reads CASDRATDTEAFF. Written as DNA, the CDR3 is TGTGCAAGTGACAGGGCCACGGACACTGAAGCTTTCTTT.

This clone has just a few counts. The V and J genes are TRBV6-6 and TRBJ2-5; D remains unclear. The germline CDR1 and CDR2 sequences are MNHNY and SVGAGI (reference sequence). The CDR3 length is 13 residues. Trimming left V 7 bases short and J 6 bases short, with 15 bases between. CDR3 bases: TGTGCCAGCACGATAATTCCACCAAAGACCCAGTACTTC. Translating gives CASTIIPPKTQYF.

The genes are TRBV20-1 and TRBJ2-5; no clear D. V lost 3 bases and J lost 4, with 6 bases in between. This CDR3 region has 11 residues. The V gene's germline CDR1 is DFQATT and CDR2 SNEGSKA (reference sequence). The CDR3 nucleotides are TGCAGTGCTAGGCCCCGAGAGACCCAGTACTTC. It encodes CSARPRETQYF.